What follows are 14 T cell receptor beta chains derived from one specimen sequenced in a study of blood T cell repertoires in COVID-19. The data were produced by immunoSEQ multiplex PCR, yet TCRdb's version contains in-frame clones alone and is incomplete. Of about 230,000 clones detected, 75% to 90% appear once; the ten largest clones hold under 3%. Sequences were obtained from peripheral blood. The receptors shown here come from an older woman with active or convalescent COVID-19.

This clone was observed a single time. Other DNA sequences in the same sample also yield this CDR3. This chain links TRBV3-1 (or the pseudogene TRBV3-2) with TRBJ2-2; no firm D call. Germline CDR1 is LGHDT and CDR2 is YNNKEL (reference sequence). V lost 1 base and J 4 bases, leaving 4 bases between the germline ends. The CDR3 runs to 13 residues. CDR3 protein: CASSQGPTGELFF. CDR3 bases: TGTGCCAGCAGCCAAGGGCCCACCGGGGAGCTGTTTTTT.

CDR3 coding DNA: TGTGCCAGCACCCGGAGTGCTAACTATGGCTACACCTTC. It yields the protein CASTRSANYGYTF. The chain employs TRBV13 and TRBJ1-2; D is ambiguous. The V gene lost 7 bases and the J gene lost 0 bases, with 9 bases spanning the gap. The germline gives CDR1 PRHDT, CDR2 FYEKMQ (reference sequence). This CDR3 contains 13 residues.

CDR3 loop: CASGLIQGARETQYF. The CDR3 nucleotides read TGTGCTAGTGGTTTGATACAGGGGGCTCGAGAGACCCAGTACTTC. The chain employs TRBV12-5 and TRBJ2-5, with 9 bases lining up with TRBD1. The CDR3 runs to 15 residues. After removal of 2 bases from V and 4 bases from J, the junction contained 5 bases not matched to a gene. The germline V gene encodes CDR1 LGHNT and CDR2 FRNRAP.

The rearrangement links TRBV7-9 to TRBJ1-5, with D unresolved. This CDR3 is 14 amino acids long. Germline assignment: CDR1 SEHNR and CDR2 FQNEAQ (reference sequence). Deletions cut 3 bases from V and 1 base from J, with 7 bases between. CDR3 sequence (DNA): TGTGCCAGCAGCTTTTCCGAGAGCAATCAGCCCCAGCATTTT. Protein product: CASSFSESNQPQHF. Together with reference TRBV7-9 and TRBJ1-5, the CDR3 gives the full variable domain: DTGVSQNPRHKITKRGQNVTFRCDPISEHNRLYWYRQTLGQGPEFLTYFQNEAQLEKSRLLSDRFSAERPKGSFSTLEIQRTEQGDSAMYLCASSFSESNQPQHFGDGTRLSIL.

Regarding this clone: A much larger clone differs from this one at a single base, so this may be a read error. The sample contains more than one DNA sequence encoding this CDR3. Written as DNA, the CDR3 is TGTGCCAGCAGCCAGGCAGGCTATGGCTACACCTTC. Protein product: CASSQAGYGYTF. V gene TRBV3-1 (or the pseudogene TRBV3-2) combines with J gene TRBJ1-2; D ambiguous. This CDR3 contains 12 residues. The germline V and J ends were trimmed by 3 bases and 4 bases, with 6 bases remaining between them. The germline CDR1 and CDR2 sequences are LGHDT and YNNKEL (reference sequence).

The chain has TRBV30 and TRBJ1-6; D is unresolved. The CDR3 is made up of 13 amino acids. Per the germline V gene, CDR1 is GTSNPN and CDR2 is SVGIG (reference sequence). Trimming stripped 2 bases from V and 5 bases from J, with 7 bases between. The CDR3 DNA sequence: TGTGCCTGGAGTACGGGTAATAATTCACCCCTCCACTTT. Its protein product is CAWSTGNNSPLHF.

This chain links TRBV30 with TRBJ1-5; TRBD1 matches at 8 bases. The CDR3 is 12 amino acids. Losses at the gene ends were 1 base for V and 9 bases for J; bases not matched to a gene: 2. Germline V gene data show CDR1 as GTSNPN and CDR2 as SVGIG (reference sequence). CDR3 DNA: TGTGCCTGGAGTGGTGGACAGGGGCCCCAGCATTTT. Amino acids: CAWSGGQGPQHF.

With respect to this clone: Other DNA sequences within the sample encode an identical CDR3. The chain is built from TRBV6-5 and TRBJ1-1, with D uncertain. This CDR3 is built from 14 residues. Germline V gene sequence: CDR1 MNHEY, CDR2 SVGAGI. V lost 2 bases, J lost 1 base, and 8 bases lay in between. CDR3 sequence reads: CASSYRTTNTEAFF. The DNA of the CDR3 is TGTGCCAGCAGTTACAGAACTACGAACACTGAAGCTTTCTTT.

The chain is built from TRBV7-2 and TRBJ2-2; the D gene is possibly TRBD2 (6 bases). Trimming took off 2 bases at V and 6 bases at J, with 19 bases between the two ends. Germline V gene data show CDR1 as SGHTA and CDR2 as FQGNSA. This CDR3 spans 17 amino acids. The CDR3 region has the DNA TGTGCCAGCAGCTTATACCTGGCAGGGACGGGGGCCGGGGAGCTGTTTTTT. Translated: CASSLYLAGTGAGELFF.

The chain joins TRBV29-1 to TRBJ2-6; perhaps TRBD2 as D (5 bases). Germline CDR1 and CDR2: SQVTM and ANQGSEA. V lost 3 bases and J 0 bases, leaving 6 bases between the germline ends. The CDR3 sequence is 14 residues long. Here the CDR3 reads CSVDRGSGANVLTF. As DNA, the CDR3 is TGCAGCGTTGACCGGGGCTCTGGGGCCAACGTCCTGACTTTC.

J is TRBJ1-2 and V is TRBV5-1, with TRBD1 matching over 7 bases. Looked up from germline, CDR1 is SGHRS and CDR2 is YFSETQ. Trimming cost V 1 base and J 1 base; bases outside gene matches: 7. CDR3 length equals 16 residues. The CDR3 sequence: CASSLTTGNLNYGYTF. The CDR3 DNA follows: TGCGCCAGCAGCTTGACGACAGGGAACCTTAACTATGGCTACACCTTC.

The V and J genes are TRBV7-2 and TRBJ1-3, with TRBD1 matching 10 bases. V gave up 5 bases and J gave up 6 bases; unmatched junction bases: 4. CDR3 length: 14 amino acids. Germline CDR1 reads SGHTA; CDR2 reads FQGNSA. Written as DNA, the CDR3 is TGTGCCAGCAGCCGCGACAGGGGGCTAAACACCATATATTTT. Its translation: CASSRDRGLNTIYF. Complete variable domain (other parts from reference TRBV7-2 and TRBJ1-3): GAGVSQSPSNKVTEKGKDVELRCDPISGHTALYWYRQSLGQGLEFLIYFQGNSAPDKSGLPSDRFSAERTGGSVSTLTIQRTQQEDSAVYLCASSRDRGLNTIYFGEGSWLTVV.

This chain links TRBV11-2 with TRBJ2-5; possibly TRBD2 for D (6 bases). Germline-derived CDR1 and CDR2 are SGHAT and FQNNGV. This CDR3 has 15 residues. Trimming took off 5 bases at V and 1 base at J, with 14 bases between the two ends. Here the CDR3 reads CASSRELALQETQYF. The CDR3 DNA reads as TGTGCCAGCAGCAGAGAGCTAGCGCTCCAAGAGACCCAGTACTTC.

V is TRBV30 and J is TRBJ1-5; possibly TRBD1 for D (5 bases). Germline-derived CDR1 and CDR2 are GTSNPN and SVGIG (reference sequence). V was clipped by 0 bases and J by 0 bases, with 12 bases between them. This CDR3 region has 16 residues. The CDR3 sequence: CAWSVGGGGSNQPQHF. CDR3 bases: TGTGCCTGGAGTGTAGGTGGGGGAGGTAGCAATCAGCCCCAGCATTTT.